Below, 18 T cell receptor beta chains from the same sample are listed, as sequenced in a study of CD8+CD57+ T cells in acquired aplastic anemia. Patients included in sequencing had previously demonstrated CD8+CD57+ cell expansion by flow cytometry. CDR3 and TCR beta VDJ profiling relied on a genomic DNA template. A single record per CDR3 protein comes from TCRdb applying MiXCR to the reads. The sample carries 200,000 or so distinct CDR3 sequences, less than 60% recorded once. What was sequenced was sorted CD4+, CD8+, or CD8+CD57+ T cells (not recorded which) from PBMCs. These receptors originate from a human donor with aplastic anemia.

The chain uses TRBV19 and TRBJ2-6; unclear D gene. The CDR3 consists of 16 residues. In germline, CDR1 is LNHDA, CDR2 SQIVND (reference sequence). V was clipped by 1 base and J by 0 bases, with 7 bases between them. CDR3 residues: CASSIGRPSGANVLTF. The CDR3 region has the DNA TGTGCCAGTAGTATAGGCAGACCCTCTGGGGCCAACGTCCTGACTTTC.

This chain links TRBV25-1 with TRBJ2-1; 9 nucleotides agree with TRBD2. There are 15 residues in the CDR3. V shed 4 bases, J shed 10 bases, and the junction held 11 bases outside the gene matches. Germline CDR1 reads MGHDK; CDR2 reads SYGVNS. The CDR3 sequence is CASSGGGTSLREQFF. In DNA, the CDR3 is TGTGCCAGCAGTGGAGGTGGGACTAGCCTCCGCGAGCAGTTCTTC.

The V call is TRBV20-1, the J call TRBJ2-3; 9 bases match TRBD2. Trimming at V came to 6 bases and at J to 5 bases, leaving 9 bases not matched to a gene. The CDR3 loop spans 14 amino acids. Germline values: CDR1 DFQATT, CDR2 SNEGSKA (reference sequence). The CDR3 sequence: CSASMRGGRDTQYF. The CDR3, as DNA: TGCAGTGCGAGTATGCGGGGGGGTCGAGATACGCAGTATTTT.

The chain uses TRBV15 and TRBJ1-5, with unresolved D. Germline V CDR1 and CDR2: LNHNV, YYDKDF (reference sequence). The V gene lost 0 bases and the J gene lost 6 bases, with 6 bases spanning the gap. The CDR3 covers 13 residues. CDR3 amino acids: CATSRDSGQPQHF. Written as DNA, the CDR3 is TGTGCCACCAGCAGAGATAGCGGTCAGCCCCAGCATTTT.

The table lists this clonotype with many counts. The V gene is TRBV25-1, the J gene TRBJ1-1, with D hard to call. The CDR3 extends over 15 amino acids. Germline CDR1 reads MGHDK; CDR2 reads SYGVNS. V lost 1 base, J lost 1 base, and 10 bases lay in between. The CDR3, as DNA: TGTGCCAGCAGTGAATTTTACACCTCGAACACTGAAGCTTTCTTT. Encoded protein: CASSEFYTSNTEAFF.

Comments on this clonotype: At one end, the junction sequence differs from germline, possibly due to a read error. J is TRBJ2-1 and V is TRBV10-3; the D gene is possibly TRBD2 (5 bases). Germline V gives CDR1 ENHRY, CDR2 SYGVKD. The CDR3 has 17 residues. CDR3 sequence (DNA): TGTGTCATCAGTGATGGAGGCAGATCCCTTTCGGACAATGAGCAGTTCTTC. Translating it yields CVISDGGRSLSDNEQFF.

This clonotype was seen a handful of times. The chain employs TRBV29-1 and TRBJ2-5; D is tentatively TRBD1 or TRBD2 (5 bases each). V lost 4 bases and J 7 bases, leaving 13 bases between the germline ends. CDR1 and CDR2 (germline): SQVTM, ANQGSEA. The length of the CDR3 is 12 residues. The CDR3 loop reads CSVGGGSGTQYF. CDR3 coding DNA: TGCAGCGTTGGTGGGGGATCGGGGACCCAGTACTTC.

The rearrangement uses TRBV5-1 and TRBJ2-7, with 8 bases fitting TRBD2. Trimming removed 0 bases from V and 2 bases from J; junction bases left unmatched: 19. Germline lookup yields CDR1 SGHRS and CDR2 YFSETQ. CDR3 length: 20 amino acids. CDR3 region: CASSLDPTKIFSGTTYEQYF. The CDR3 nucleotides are TGCGCCAGCAGCTTGGATCCCACAAAAATCTTTAGCGGGACTACCTACGAGCAGTACTTC. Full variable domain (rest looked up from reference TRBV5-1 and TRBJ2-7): KAGVTQTPRYLIKTRGQQVTLSCSPISGHRSVSWYQQTPGQGLQFLFEYFSETQRNKGNFPGRFSGRQFSNSRSEMNVSTLELGDSALYLCASSLDPTKIFSGTTYEQYFGPGTRLTVT.

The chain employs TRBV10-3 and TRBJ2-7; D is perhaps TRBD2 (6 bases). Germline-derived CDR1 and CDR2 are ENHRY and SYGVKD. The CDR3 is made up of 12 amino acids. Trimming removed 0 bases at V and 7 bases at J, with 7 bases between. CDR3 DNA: TGTGCCATCAGTGAGTCCCTAGCGGAGCAGTACTTC. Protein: CAISESLAEQYF.

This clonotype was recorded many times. CDR3 protein: CSVEGRSFNTEAFF. The CDR3 nucleotides read TGCAGCGTTGAGGGCAGGTCCTTTAACACTGAAGCTTTCTTT. The V gene is TRBV29-1, the J gene TRBJ1-1, with D hard to call. CDR3 length: 14 residues. Trimming pared 3 bases from V and 2 bases from J, leaving 13 bases between. Germline CDR1 SQVTM, CDR2 ANQGSEA.

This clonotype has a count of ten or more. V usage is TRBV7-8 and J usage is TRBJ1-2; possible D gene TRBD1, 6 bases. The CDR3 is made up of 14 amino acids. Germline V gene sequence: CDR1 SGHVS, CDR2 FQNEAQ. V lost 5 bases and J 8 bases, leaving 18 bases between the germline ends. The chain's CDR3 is CASSLGKQGYGYTF. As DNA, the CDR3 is TGTGCCAGCAGCCTAGGAAAACAGGGATACGGCTACACCTTC.

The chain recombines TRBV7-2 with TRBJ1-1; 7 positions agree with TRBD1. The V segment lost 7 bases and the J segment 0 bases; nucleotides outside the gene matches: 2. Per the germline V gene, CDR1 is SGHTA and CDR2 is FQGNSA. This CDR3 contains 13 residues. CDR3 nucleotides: TGTGCCAGCACGGGACAGATGAACACTGAAGCTTTCTTT. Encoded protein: CASTGQMNTEAFF.

CDR3 protein: CASSSARAGATYEQYF. In DNA, the CDR3 is TGTGCCAGCAGCTCTGCTCGGGCGGGGGCTACCTACGAGCAGTACTTC. The chain employs TRBV5-5 and TRBJ2-7, with D possibly TRBD2 on 7 matching bases. The CDR3 is 16 residues long. Germline lookup yields CDR1 SGHKS and CDR2 YYEKEE (reference sequence). Deletions cut 3 bases from V and 2 bases from J, with 18 bases between.

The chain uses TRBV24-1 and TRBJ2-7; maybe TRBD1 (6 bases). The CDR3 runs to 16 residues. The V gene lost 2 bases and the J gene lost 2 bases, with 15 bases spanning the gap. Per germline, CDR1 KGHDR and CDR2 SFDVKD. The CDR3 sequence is CATSDSGTGTTYEQYF. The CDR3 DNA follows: TGTGCCACCAGTGATTCGGGTACAGGGACGACCTACGAGCAGTACTTC.

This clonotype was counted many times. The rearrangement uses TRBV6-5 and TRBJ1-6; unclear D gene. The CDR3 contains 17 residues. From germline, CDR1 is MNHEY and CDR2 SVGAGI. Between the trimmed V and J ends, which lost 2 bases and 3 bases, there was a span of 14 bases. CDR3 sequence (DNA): TGTGCCAGCAGTTACGGACTCGCGGGAAGCTATAATTCACCCCTCCACTTT. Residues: CASSYGLAGSYNSPLHF.

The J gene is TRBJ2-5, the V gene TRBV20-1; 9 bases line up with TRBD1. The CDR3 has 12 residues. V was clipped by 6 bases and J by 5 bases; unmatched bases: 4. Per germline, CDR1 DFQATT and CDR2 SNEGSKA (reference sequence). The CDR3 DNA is TGCAGTGCCGGGACAGGGCGGGAGACCCAGTACTTC. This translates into CSAGTGRETQYF.

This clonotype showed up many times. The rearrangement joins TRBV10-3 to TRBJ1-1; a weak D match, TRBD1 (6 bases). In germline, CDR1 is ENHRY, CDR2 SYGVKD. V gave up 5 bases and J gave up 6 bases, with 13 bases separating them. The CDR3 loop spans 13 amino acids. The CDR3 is CAISTGSRAEAFF. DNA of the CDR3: TGTGCCATCAGTACAGGGAGTAGGGCTGAAGCTTTCTTT.

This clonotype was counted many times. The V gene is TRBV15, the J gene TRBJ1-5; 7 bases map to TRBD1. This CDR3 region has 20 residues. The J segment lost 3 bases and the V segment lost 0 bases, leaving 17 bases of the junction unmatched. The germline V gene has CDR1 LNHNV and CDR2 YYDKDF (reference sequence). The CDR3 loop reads CATSRDRYRGTKLANQPQHF. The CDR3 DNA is TGTGCCACCAGCAGAGATCGATACAGGGGCACCAAGCTGGCCAATCAGCCCCAGCATTTT.